Presented here are 8 T cell receptor beta chains from one specimen sequenced in a study of CD8 T cells in ankylosing spondylitis. TCRdb reprocessed the 5' RACE reads via MiXCR and lists one record per CDR3 protein. The table shows about 160,000 distinct CDR3 sequences, with around 8.9% occurring only once. Sequencing was done on a sample of blood, either unsorted or a sorted T cell fraction (not recorded which). All receptors come from a female donor with ankylosing spondylitis or in good health (not recorded which).

This rearrangement joins TRBV6-1 to TRBJ2-1, with 12 bases lining up with TRBD2. The germline CDR1 and CDR2 sequences are MNHNS and SASEGT. CDR3 length: 15 residues. With V trimmed by 3 bases and J by 7 bases, 4 bases remained unmatched. The CDR3 spells CASSEGLAGSNEQFF. The CDR3 nucleotides are TGTGCCAGCAGTGAGGGACTAGCGGGTTCTAATGAGCAGTTCTTC.

The gene calls are TRBV11-2 and TRBJ2-1; 11 nucleotides match TRBD2. V was pared by 3 bases and J by 0 bases, with 7 bases of the junction left unmatched. Germline V gene lookup returns CDR1 SGHAT and CDR2 FQNNGV. CDR3 length equals 18 residues. The CDR3 sequence: CASSFRRLAGTSYNEQFF. The CDR3 DNA reads as TGTGCCAGCAGCTTTAGGCGACTAGCGGGGACCTCCTACAATGAGCAGTTCTTC.

V gene TRBV3-1 combines with J gene TRBJ2-3, with D uncertain. Trimming took 0 bases from V and 3 from J, leaving 7 bases between them. Per the germline V gene, CDR1 is LGHDT and CDR2 is YNNKEL (reference sequence). This CDR3 is built from 14 residues. The CDR3 nucleotides are TGTGCCAGCAGCCAAGATTGGGAAACAGATACGCAGTATTTT. This gives the protein CASSQDWETDTQYF.

This clonotype was recorded many times. The chain carries TRBV19 and TRBJ2-7; 7 bases are a match to TRBD1. There are 14 residues in the CDR3. V dropped 4 bases and J dropped 6; count of bases not matched to a gene: 9. Germline CDR1 reads LNHDA; CDR2 reads SQIVND (reference sequence). CDR3 nucleotide sequence: TGTGCCAGTAGTACAACAGGGGTGATCGGCGAGCAGTACTTC. Its translation is CASSTTGVIGEQYF.

The chain uses TRBV3-1 and TRBJ2-1; 11 bases line up with TRBD2. After removal of 4 bases from V and 13 bases from J, the junction contained 9 bases not matched to a gene. CDR3 length: 14 residues. Germline V gene lookup returns CDR1 LGHDT and CDR2 YNNKEL (reference sequence). The CDR3 loop is CASSPLAGEIRQFF. In DNA, the CDR3 is TGTGCCAGCAGCCCACTAGCGGGAGAAATCCGCCAGTTCTTC.

DNA for the CDR3: TGTGCCAGCAGCGTCCGTGACAGGGGGTATGGCTACACCTTC. It yields the protein CASSVRDRGYGYTF. This chain links TRBV6-1 with TRBJ1-2; TRBD1 matches 9 bases. This CDR3 spans 14 amino acids. J gave up 5 bases and V 6 bases, and 7 bases lay outside the gene matches. In germline, CDR1 is MNHNS, CDR2 SASEGT.

The chain couples TRBV20-1 to TRBJ1-5, with D possibly TRBD1 on 6 matching bases. The germline gives CDR1 DFQATT, CDR2 SNEGSKA (reference sequence). This CDR3 comprises 15 residues. Trimming cost V 0 bases and J 10 bases, with 19 bases left between them. In nucleotides, the CDR3 is TGCAGTGCTAGAGAGGACTTCCAGGGGAGCTCCCCCCAGCATTTT. This encodes CSAREDFQGSSPQHF.

With respect to this clonotype: Just one base apart from a much larger clone, this may be a read error. This sequence joins TRBV10-3 and TRBJ1-4, with D perhaps matching TRBD1 (5 bases). The CDR3 is made up of 13 amino acids. Germline V gene sequence: CDR1 ENHRY, CDR2 SYGVKD. CDR3 in amino acids: CVSRDPGDGKLFF. The CDR3, as DNA: TGTGTCTCGAGGGACCCCGGGGATGGAAAACTGTTTTTT.